The clone carrying this T cell receptor (beta chain) was detected only a few times. Its antigen is still unknown. Researchers report isolating at least 6 million PBMCs per sample. The sample is drawn from a study of blood T cells in healthy people across ages. Overall study: With template switching, about one barcoded beta molecule was captured per two T cells. Study conclusions and caveats: Relative to aged donors, long-lived donors carried more naive CD4+ cells and displayed higher diversity.

Per germline, CDR1 SGHDT and CDR2 YYEEEE. The CDR3 totals 13 residues. It was with a sample-barcoded 5' primer and a J-beta primer mix that a second PCR of roughly 7 to 12 cycles was run. TCRdb reprocessed the 5' RACE reads via MiXCR and lists one record per CDR3 protein. The data show some 290,000 distinct CDR3 sequences, with 27% seen just once and approximately 28% held by the top ten. Material: blood. This TCR was recovered from a woman in her 70s in good health. J is TRBJ2-5 and V is TRBV5-6; TRBD2 agrees at 11 bases. The tail of the sequence fits TRBJ2-1 better, so the J call may be wrong. CDR3 in amino acids: CASIRLAGSEQFF. The CDR3 nucleotides are TGTGCCAGCATTCGACTAGCGGGAAGTGAGCAGTTCTTC.